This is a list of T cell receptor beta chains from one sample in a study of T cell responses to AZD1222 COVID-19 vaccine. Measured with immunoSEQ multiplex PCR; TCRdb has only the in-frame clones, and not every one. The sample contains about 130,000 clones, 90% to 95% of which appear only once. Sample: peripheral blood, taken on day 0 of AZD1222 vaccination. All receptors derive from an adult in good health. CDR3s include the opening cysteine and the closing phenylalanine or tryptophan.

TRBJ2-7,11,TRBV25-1,CASSVGEPVVF
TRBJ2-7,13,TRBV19,CASSWRGEGEQYF
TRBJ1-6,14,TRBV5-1,CASSSVVSQSPLHF
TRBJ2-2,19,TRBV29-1,CSAGNVYPAQRLNTGELFF
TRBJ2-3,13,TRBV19,CASTGSMTDTQYF
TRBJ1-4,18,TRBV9,CASSVATGTKGRNEKLFF
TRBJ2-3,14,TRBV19,CASSMVMGADTQYF
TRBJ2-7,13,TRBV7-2,CASSPLGNYEQYF
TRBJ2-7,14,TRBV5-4,CASSSSDRSYEQYF
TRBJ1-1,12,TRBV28,CASSPNQGAAFF
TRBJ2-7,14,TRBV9,CASSVGGVSYEQYF
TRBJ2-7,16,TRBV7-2,CASSLATSGSIYEQYF
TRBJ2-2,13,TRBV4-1,CASTEPWGGELFF